This T cell receptor beta chain was sequenced for a study of Graves' ophthalmopathy and Graves' hyperthyroidism. Germline loops: CDR1 SGHAT, CDR2 FQNNGV. With 6 bases removed from V and 4 bases from J, the gap between germline ends came to 12 bases. This CDR3 contains 13 residues. RNA served as the template for amplifying TCR beta CDR3 regions. The workflow started with a first-round RT-PCR run with HTBI primers and then moved on to a second-round multiplex PCR. TCRdb itself ran the multiplex PCR reads through MiXCR, one entry per CDR3 protein. Of under 250,000 distinct CDR3 sequences in the sample, under 25% are singletons; the top ten hold approximately 39%. Many counts were recorded for this clonotype.

V and J are TRBV11-2 and TRBJ1-1; no clear D. This receptor was taken from a woman in her 50s with Graves' ophthalmopathy. Sequenced sample: peripheral blood. CDR3 loop: CASRSGFGTEAFF. As DNA, the CDR3 is TGTGCCAGCAGGTCGGGTTTTGGCACTGAAGCTTTCTTT.